These T cell receptor beta chains were read from a single sample in a study of cytotoxic CD8 clonotypes in ibrutinib-treated CLL. Measured with immunoSEQ multiplex PCR; TCRdb has only the in-frame clones, and not every one. This table holds tens of thousands of clones, approximately 85% found once. Specimen: PBMCs, collected after 24 months of ibrutinib treatment. The receptor set was obtained from a human donor with chronic lymphocytic leukemia. Each CDR3 is given with its conserved first and last residue. D genes are given only for firm matches. Size is stated for part of the rows, as once, few or many counts, or as a class when the clone is expanded.

CDR3	DNA	D	size	V	J
CAIRGESGINGYTF	TGTGCCATCAGGGGGGAATCAGGGATCAATGGCTACACCTTC	.	.	TRBV10-3	TRBJ1-2
CAWSDPTGAQETQYF	TGTGCCTGGAGTGACCCCACAGGGGCCCAAGAGACCCAGTACTTC	TRBD1	few	TRBV30	TRBJ2-5
CASSFEPGARGKAQHF	TGCGCCAGCAGCTTCGAACCAGGGGCCAGGGGGAAGGCCCAGCATTTT	TRBD1	.	TRBV5-1	TRBJ1-5
CASSSYLGASGGIDTQYF	TGTGCCAGCAGCTCCTACCTCGGGGCCAGCGGGGGGATAGATACGCAGTATTTT	TRBD2	.	TRBV11-3	TRBJ2-3
CASSSWGNTGELFF	TGTGCCAGCAGCTCCTGGGGGAACACCGGGGAGCTGTTTTTT	.	medium-sized	TRBV7-8	TRBJ2-2
CASSFPRGGGTQYF	TGTGCCAGCAGTTTCCCTCGGGGTGGAGGTACGCAGTATTTT	.	.	TRBV28	TRBJ2-3
CASSLGDPSSTQYF	TGTGCCAGCAGCTTAGGGGACCCGTCGTCTACGCAGTATTTT	.	.	TRBV11-3	TRBJ2-3
CASSDLAGGSDTQYF	TGTGCCAGCAGCGACCTAGCGGGGGGGTCAGATACGCAGTATTTT	TRBD2	few	TRBV2	TRBJ2-3
CASTPASEPLEQYF	TGTGCCTCCACCCCTGCTTCGGAGCCCCTAGAGCAGTACTTC	.	.	TRBV6-5	TRBJ2-7
CASSQGIIDRGLGYTF	TGCGCCAGCAGCCAAGGGATCATTGACAGGGGGCTTGGCTACACCTTC	TRBD1	.	TRBV4-1	TRBJ1-2
CASSLAKNTEAFF	TGTGCCAGCAGTTTGGCCAAAAACACTGAAGCTTTCTTT	.	.	TRBV28	TRBJ1-1
CASSDGTYQGTDTQYF	TGCGCCAGCAGCGACGGGACCTACCAGGGGACAGATACGCAGTATTTT	.	.	TRBV5-1	TRBJ2-3
CSAVPLGDQFF	TGCAGTGCGGTGCCCCTCGGGGATCAGTTCTTC	.	.	TRBV20-1	TRBJ2-1
CASSVGSGPYRETQYF	TGTGCCAGCAGCGTAGGTTCCGGACCTTATCGAGAGACCCAGTACTTC	.	.	TRBV9	TRBJ2-5
CASRGGLGYTEAFF	TGTGCCAGCAGGGGGGGCCTTGGTTACACTGAAGCTTTCTTT	.	.	TRBV5-4	TRBJ1-1
CASTFVGTQYF	TGTGCCAGCACCTTCGTGGGGACCCAGTACTTC	.	few	TRBV11-3	TRBJ2-5
CASSENFGQYF	TGTGCCAGCAGTGAAAATTTTGGGCAGTACTTC	.	.	TRBV25-1	TRBJ2-7
CASKNRDDNSPLHF	TGCGCCAGCAAGAACCGGGACGACAATTCACCCCTCCACTTT	.	.	TRBV5-1	TRBJ1-6
CASSSDSDNQPQHF	TGTGCCAGCAGCTCCGACAGTGACAATCAGCCCCAGCATTTT	.	.	TRBV7-9	TRBJ1-5
CASSVNPGGTEAFF	TGTGCCAGCAGCGTTAACCCCGGAGGCACTGAAGCTTTCTTT	.	.	TRBV9	TRBJ1-1
CASRLTVKSYEQYF	TGTGCCAGCAGACTGACAGTGAAATCCTACGAGCAGTACTTC	.	.	TRBV6-5	TRBJ2-7
CASSLTRTGTHEQYF	TGCGCCAGCAGCTTGACCAGGACAGGGACCCACGAGCAGTACTTC	TRBD1	.	TRBV5-1	TRBJ2-7
CASSLTAGDGNTIYF	TGTGCCAGCAGCTTAACCGCCGGGGACGGGAACACCATATATTTT	.	.	TRBV7-3	TRBJ1-3
CASRKKRENTEAFF	TGTGCCAGCAGGAAGAAGAGGGAGAACACTGAAGCTTTCTTT	.	.	TRBV5-4	TRBJ1-1
CASSSRSGGSYNEQFF	TGTGCCAGCAGCTCCCGAAGCGGGGGGTCCTACAATGAGCAGTTCTTC	TRBD2	.	TRBV11-3	TRBJ2-1
CASSHGSGYTF	TGTGCCAGCAGTCACGGTTCCGGCTACACCTTC	.	.	TRBV6-4	TRBJ1-2
CASSSAPGTAASGNTIYF	TGCGCCAGCAGCTCGGCCCCCGGGACAGCTGCCTCTGGAAACACCATATATTTT	TRBD1	.	TRBV5-1	TRBJ1-3
CASSSLGRRDTGELFF	TGTGCCAGCAGTTCCCTTGGCAGGAGGGACACCGGGGAGCTGTTTTTT	.	.	TRBV27	TRBJ2-2
CASIPPLADLTDTQYF	TGTGCCAGCATCCCACCCCTAGCGGATCTCACAGATACGCAGTATTTT	TRBD2	.	TRBV6-6	TRBJ2-3
CASEGNNEQFF	TGCGCCAGCGAAGGAAACAATGAGCAGTTCTTC	.	.	TRBV10-2	TRBJ2-1
CAIRQGQGLGDTQYF	TGTGCCATCAGGCAGGGACAGGGGTTGGGAGATACGCAGTATTTT	TRBD1	.	TRBV10-3	TRBJ2-3